This TCR beta chain stems from a study of T-cell memory formation after mild COVID-19. Trimming stripped 4 bases from V and 1 base from J, with 7 bases between. CDR3 length: 13 residues. This clonotype was picked up many times. TCRdb re-analysed the 5' RACE reads in MiXCR, keeping a single row per CDR3 protein. The table shows approximately 400,000 distinct CDR3 sequences, with more than 20% occurring only once. The sequence derives from an adult woman who had mild COVID-19 (a few samples of this study predate the infection). Cell type and time point are not known. The chain links TRBV12-3 or TRBV12-4 to TRBJ1-1; D is undetermined. The sequenced sample consisted of PBMCs or a T cell subset sorted from them (not recorded which). CDR3 region: CASSSDGNTEAFF. CDR3 coding DNA: TGTGCCAGCAGTTCCGACGGGAACACTGAAGCTTTCTTT.